This T cell receptor (beta chain) was sequenced during a study of blood T cell repertoires in COVID-19. Study in general: The study drew acute and convalescent COVID-19 samples from the United States, Italy and Spain. T cells, B-cell-depleted T cells, or PBMCs supplied cDNA or gDNA.

The CDR3 loop spans 12 amino acids. Germline assignment: CDR1 ENHRY and CDR2 SYGVKD. V shed 8 bases and J shed 2 bases, with 7 bases lying between them. Study processing details: How many nucleated cells were present was estimated from reference gene primer amplification. Data came from immunoSEQ multiplex PCR; TCRdb stores just in-frame clones and leaves some out. The DNA gave D and trimming, while V, J and clone size come from that table. The table shows tens of thousands of clones, with approximately 83% occurring only once. The sample was peripheral blood. The origin of this receptor is an elderly man with active or convalescent COVID-19. V and J are TRBV10-3 and TRBJ1-3; D is perhaps TRBD1 (6 bases). CDR3 protein: CAIAGAGNTIYF. The CDR3 bases are TGTGCCATCGCAGGGGCTGGAAACACCATATATTTT.